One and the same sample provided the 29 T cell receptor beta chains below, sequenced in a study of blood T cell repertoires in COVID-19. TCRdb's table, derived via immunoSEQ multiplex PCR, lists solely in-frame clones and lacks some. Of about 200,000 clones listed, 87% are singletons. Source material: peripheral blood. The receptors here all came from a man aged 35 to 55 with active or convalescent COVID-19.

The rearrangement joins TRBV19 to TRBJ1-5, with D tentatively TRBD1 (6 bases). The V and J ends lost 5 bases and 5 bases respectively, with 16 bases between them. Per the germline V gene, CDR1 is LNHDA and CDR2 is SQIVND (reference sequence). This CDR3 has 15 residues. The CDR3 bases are TGTGCCAGTAGTGCTCCCGGGACACCTTATCAGCCCCAGCATTTT. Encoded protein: CASSAPGTPYQPQHF.

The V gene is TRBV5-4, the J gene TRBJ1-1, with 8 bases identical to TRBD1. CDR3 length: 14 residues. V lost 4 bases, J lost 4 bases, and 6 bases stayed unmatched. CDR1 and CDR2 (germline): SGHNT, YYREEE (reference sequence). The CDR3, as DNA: TGTGCCAGCAGCCCAGGGGGCACGGGCACTGAAGCTTTCTTT. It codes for CASSPGGTGTEAFF.

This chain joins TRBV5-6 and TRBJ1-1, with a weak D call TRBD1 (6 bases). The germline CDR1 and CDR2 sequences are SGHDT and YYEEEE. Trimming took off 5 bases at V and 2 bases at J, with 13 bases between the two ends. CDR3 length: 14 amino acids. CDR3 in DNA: TGTGCCAGCAGGGCGGGGGGCGTAAACACTGAAGCTTTCTTT. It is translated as CASRAGGVNTEAFF. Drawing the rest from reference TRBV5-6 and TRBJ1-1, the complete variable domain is DAGVTQSPTHLIKTRGQQVTLRCSPKSGHDTVSWYQQALGQGPQFIFQYYEEEERQRGNFPDRFSGHQFPNYSSELNVNALLLGDSALYLCASRAGGVNTEAFFGQGTRLTVV.

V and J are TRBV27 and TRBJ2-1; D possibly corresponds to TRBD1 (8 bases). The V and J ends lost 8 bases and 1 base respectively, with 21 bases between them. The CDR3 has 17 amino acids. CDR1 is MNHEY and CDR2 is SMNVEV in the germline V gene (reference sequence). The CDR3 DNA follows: TGTGCCAGCGGGGAGGGACAGGTCCCCCCTTCCTACAATGAGCAGTTCTTC. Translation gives CASGEGQVPPSYNEQFF.

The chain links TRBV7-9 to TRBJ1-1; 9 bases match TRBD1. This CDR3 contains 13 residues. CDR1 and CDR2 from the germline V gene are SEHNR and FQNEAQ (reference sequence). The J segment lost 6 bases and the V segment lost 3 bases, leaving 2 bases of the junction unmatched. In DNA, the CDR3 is TGTGCCAGCAGCTTGACAGGGGGGGCTGAAGCTTTCTTT. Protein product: CASSLTGGAEAFF.

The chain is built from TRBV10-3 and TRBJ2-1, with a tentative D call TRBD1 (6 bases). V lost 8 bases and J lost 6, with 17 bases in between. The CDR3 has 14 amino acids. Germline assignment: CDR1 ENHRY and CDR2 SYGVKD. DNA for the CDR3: TGTGCCATCCAACAGGGCATTGGGGGCAATGAGCAGTTCTTC. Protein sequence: CAIQQGIGGNEQFF.

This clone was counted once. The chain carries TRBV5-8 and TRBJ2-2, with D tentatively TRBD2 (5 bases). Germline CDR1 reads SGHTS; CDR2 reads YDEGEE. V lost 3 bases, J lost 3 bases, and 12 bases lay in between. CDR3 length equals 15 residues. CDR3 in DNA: TGTGCCAGCAGCTGGGAGTTCCTGGACACCGGGGAGCTGTTTTTT. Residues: CASSWEFLDTGELFF.

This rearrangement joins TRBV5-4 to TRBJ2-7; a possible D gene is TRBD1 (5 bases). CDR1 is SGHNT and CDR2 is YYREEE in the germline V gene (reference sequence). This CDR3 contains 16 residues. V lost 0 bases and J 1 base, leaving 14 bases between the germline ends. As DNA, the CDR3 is TGTGCCAGCAGCTTGGAGGGGCACAGATTATCCTACGAGCAGTACTTC. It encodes CASSLEGHRLSYEQYF.

The CDR3 sequence is CASSRTVNTEAFF. The DNA for the CDR3 is TGTGCCAGCAGCCGAACAGTCAACACTGAAGCTTTCTTT. The chain combines TRBV5-8 with TRBJ1-1, with unresolved D. This CDR3 is 13 amino acids long. Looked up from germline, CDR1 is SGHTS and CDR2 is YDEGEE. V was clipped by 4 bases and J by 2 bases, with 9 bases between them.

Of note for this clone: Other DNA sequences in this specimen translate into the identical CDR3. The chain's CDR3 is CASSFQGTYGYTF. The DNA of the CDR3 is TGTGCCAGCAGTTTCCAGGGTACCTATGGCTACACCTTC. The rearrangement links TRBV12-3 or TRBV12-4 to TRBJ1-2; D might be TRBD1 (5 bases). Trimming pared 3 bases from V and 4 bases from J, leaving 9 bases between. CDR3 length equals 13 residues.

The CDR3 loop is CASSIADRGGVTGELFF. In DNA, the CDR3 is TGTGCCAGTAGTATCGCCGACAGGGGAGGCGTGACCGGGGAGCTGTTTTTT. This rearrangement joins TRBV19 to TRBJ2-2; 8 bases line up with TRBD1. Unmatched junction bases numbered 11, after V lost 3 bases and J lost 5 bases. This CDR3 has 17 amino acids. Germline CDR1 reads LNHDA; CDR2 reads SQIVND (reference sequence).

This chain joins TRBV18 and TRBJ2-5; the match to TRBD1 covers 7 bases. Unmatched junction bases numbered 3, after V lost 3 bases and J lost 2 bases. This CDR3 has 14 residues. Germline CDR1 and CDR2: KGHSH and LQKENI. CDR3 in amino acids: CASSPWDSQETQYF. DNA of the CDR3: TGTGCCAGCTCACCGTGGGACAGTCAAGAGACCCAGTACTTC.

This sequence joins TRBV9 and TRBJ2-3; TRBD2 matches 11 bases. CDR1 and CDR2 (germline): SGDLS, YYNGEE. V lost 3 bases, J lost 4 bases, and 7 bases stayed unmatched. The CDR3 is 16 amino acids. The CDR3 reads CASSARLAGLADTQYF. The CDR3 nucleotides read TGTGCCAGCAGCGCCCGACTAGCGGGGCTCGCAGATACGCAGTATTTT.

CDR3 loop: CASSGSEGELFF. CDR3 DNA sequence: TGTGCCAGCAGTGGCTCCGAGGGGGAGCTGTTTTTT. The chain carries TRBV25-1 and TRBJ2-2; D gene uncertain. Germline loops: CDR1 MGHDK, CDR2 SYGVNS. The V gene lost 4 bases and the J gene lost 8 bases, with 8 bases spanning the gap. The CDR3 runs 12 residues.

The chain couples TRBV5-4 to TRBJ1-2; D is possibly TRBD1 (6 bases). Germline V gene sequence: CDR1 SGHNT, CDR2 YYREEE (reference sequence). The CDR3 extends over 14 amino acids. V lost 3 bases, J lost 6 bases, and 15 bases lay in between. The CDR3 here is CASSSSGDNDGYTF. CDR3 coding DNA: TGTGCCAGCAGCTCAAGCGGGGACAACGATGGCTACACCTTC.

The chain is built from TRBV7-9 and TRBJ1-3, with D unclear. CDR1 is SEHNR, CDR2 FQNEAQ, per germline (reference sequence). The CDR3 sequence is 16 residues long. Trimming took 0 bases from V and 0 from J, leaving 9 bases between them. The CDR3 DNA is TGTGCCAGCAGCTTAGCAGGAGCCAGCTCTGGAAACACCATATATTTT. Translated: CASSLAGASSGNTIYF.

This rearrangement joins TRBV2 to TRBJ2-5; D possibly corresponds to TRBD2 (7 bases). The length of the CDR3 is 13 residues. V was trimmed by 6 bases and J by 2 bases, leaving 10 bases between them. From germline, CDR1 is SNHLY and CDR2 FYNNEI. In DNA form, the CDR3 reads TGTGCCAGCAGGGGGGGGCTGCAAGAGACCCAGTACTTC. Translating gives CASRGGLQETQYF.

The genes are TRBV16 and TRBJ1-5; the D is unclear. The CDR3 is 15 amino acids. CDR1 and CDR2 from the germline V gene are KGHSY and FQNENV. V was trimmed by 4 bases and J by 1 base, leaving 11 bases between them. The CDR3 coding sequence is TGTGCCAGCAGCCTAGTACTGACAAGCAATCAGCCCCAGCATTTT. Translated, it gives CASSLVLTSNQPQHF.

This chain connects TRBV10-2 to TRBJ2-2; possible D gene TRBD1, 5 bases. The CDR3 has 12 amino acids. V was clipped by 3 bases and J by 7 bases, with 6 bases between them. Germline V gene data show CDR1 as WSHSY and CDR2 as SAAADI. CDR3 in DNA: TGCGCCAGCAGTGACACAGGCGGGGAGCTGTTTTTT. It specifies CASSDTGGELFF.

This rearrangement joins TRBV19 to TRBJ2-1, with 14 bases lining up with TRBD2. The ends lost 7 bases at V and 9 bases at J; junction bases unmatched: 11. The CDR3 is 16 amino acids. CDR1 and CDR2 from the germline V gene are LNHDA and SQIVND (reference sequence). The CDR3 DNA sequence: TGTGCCAGTACACGACCGGGACTAGCGGGGGTTGTTGAGCAGTTCTTC. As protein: CASTRPGLAGVVEQFF.

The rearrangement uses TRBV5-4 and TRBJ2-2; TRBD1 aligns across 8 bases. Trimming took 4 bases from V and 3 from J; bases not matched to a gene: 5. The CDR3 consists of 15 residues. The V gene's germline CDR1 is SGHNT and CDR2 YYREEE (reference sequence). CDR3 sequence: CASSLRQGHTGELFF. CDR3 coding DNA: TGTGCCAGCAGCCTGCGACAGGGGCACACCGGGGAGCTGTTTTTT.

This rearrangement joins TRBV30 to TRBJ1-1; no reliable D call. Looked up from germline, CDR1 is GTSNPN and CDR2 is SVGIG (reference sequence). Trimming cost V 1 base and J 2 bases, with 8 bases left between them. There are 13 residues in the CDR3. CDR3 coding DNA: TGTGCCTGGAGTGAAACACGAAACACTGAAGCTTTCTTT. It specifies CAWSETRNTEAFF.

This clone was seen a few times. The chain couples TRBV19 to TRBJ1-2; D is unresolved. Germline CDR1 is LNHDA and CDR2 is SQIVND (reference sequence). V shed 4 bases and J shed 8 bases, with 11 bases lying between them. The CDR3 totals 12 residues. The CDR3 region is CASSTLPEGYTF. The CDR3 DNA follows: TGTGCCAGTAGTACCTTGCCCGAGGGCTACACCTTC.

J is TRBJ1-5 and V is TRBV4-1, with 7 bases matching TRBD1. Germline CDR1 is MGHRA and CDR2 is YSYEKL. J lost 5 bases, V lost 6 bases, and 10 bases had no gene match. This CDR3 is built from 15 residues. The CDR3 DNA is TGCGCCAGCAGATCAGGGTTCCAGGGGGATCAGCCCCAGCATTTT. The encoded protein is CASRSGFQGDQPQHF.

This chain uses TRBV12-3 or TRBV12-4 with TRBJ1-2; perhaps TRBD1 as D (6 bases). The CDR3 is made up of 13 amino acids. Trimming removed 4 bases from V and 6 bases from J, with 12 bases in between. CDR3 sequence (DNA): TGTGCCAGCAGTTCCACACAGGGAAATGGCTACACCTTC. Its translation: CASSSTQGNGYTF.

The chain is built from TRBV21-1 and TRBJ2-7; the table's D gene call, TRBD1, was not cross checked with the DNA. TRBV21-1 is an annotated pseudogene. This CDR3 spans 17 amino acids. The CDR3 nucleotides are TGTGCCAGCAGTATGCCCGGACAGGGGTGGCGGCGCTACGAGCAGTACTTC. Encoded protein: CASSMPGQGWRRYEQYF.

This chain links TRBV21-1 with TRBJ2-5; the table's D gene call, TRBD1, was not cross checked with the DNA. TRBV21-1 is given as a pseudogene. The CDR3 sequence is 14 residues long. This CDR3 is CASSPPAGMKTQYF. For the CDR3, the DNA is TGTGCCAGCAGCCCTCCGGCAGGGATGAAGACCCAGTACTTC.

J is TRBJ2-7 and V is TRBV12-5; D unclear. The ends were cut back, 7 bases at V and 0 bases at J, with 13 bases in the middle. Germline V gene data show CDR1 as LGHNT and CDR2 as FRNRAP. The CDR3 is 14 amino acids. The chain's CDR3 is CASEDLDFSYEQYF. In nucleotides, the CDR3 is TGTGCTAGTGAGGATCTCGACTTCTCCTACGAGCAGTACTTC.

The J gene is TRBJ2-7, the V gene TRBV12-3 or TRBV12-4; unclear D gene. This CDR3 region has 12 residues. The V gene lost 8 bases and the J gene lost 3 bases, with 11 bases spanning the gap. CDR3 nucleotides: TGTGCCAGCCGGGTTTTCCACTACGAGCAGTACTTC. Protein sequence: CASRVFHYEQYF.